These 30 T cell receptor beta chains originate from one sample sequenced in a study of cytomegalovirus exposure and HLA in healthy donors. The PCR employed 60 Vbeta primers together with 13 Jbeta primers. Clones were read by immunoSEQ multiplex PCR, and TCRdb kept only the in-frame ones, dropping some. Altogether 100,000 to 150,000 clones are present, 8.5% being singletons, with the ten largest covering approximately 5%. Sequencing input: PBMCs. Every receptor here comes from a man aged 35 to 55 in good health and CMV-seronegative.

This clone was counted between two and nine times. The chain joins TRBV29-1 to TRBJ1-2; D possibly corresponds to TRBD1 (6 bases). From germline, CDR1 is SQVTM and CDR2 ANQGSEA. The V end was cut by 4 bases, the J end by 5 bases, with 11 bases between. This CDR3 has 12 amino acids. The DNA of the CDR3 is TGCAGCGTTGGACAGGACACTTATGGCTACACCTTC. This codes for CSVGQDTYGYTF.

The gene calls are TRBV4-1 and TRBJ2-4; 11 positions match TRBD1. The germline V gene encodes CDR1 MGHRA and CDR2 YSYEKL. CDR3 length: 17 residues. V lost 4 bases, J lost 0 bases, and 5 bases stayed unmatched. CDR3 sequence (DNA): TGCGCCAGCAGCCGGATCGGACAGGGGGCAGCCAAAAACATTCAGTACTTC. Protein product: CASSRIGQGAAKNIQYF.

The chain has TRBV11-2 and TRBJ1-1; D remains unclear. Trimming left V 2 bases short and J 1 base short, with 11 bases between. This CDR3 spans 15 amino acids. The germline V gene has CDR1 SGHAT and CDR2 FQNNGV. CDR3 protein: CASSLYRGANTEAFF. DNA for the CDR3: TGTGCCAGCAGCTTATACCGGGGAGCGAACACTGAAGCTTTCTTT.

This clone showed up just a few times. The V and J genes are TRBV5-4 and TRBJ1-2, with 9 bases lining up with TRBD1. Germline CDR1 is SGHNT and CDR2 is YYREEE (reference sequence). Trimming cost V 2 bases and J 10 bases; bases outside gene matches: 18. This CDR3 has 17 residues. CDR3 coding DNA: TGTGCCAGCAGCTTCCCTGGCGCAGGACGGGGACAGGGAGACTACACCTTC. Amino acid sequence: CASSFPGAGRGQGDYTF.

This chain's CDR3 is CSALPLYGYTF. The CDR3 nucleotides read TGCAGTGCCCTTCCCTTATATGGCTACACCTTC. This chain links TRBV20-1 with TRBJ1-2; no firm D call. The germline V and J ends were trimmed by 6 bases and 5 bases, with 10 bases remaining between them. The germline gives CDR1 DFQATT, CDR2 SNEGSKA (reference sequence). The CDR3 is made up of 11 amino acids.

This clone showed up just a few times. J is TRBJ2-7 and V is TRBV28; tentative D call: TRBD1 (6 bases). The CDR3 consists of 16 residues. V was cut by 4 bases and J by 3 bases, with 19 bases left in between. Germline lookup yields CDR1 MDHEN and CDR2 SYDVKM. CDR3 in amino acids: CASSSYGQGNFYEQYF. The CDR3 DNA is TGTGCCAGCAGTTCATATGGCCAGGGGAATTTCTACGAGCAGTACTTC.

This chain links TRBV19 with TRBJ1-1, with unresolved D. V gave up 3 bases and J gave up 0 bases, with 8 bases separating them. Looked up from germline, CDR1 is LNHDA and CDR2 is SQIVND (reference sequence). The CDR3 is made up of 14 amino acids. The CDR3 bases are TGTGCCAGTAGTATGGGAGACATGAACACTGAAGCTTTCTTT. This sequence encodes CASSMGDMNTEAFF.

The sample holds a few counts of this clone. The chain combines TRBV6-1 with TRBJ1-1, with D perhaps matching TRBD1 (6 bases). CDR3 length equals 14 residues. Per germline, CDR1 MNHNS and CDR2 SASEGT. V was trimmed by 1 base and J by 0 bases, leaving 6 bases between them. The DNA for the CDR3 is TGTGCCAGCAGTGAAGGGGGGCTGAACACTGAAGCTTTCTTT. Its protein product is CASSEGGLNTEAFF.

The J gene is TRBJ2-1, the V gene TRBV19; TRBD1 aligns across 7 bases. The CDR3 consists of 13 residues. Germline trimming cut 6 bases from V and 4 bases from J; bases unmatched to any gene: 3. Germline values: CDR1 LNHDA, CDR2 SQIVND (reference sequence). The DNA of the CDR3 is TGTGCCAGTAGCCGGGACAGTTACAATGAGCAGTTCTTC. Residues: CASSRDSYNEQFF.

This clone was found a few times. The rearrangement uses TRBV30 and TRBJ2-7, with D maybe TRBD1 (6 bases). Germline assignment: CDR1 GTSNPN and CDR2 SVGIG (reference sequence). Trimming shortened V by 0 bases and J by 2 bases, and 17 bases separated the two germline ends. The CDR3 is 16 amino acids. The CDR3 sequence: CAWSVLYTRGTYEQYF. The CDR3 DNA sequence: TGTGCCTGGAGTGTACTCTATACTAGGGGGACCTACGAGCAGTACTTC.

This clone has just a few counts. The CDR3 spells CASSQDLVSGYGYTF. In nucleotides, the CDR3 is TGTGCCAGCAGCCAAGATCTGGTCTCAGGCTATGGCTACACCTTC. V gene TRBV14 combines with J gene TRBJ1-2; D not resolved. The V end was cut by 0 bases, the J end by 4 bases, with 12 bases between. Per germline, CDR1 SGHDN and CDR2 FVKESK. The CDR3 is made up of 15 amino acids. The full variable domain, completed using reference TRBV14 and TRBJ1-2, is EAGVTQFPSHSVIEKGQTVTLRCDPISGHDNLYWYRRVMGKEIKFLLHFVKESKQDESGMPNNRFLAERTGGTYSTLKVQPAELEDSGVYFCASSQDLVSGYGYTFGSGTRLTVV.

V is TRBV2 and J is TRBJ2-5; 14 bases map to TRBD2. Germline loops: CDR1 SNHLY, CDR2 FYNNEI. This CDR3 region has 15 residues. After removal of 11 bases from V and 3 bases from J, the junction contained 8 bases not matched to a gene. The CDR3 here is CASRRLAGGKETQYF. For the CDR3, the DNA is TGTGCCTCCCGCCGACTAGCGGGGGGGAAAGAGACCCAGTACTTC.

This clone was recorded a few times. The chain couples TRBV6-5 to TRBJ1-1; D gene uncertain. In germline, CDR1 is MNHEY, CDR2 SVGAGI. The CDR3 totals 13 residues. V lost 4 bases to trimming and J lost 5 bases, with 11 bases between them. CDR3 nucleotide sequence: TGTGCCAGCAGTTCAAAACGGTGGACTGAAGCTTTCTTT. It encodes CASSSKRWTEAFF.

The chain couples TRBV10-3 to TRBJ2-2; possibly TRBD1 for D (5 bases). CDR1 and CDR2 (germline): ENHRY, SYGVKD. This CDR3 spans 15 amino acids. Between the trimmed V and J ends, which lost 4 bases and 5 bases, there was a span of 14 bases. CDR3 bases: TGTGCCATCAGTGGCCGCGGACAATTGACCGGGGAGCTGTTTTTT. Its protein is CAISGRGQLTGELFF.

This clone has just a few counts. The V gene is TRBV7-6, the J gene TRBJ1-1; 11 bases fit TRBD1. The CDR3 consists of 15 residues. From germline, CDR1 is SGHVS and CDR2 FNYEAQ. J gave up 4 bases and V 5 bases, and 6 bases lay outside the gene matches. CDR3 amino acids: CASSRTGGRGTEAFF. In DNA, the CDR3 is TGTGCCAGCAGCCGGACAGGGGGCAGGGGCACTGAAGCTTTCTTT. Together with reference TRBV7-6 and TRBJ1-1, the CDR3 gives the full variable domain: GAGVSQSPRYKVTKRGQDVALRCDPISGHVSLYWYRQALGQGPEFLTYFNYEAQQDKSGLPNDRFSAERPEGSISTLTIQRTEQRDSAMYRCASSRTGGRGTEAFFGQGTRLTVV.

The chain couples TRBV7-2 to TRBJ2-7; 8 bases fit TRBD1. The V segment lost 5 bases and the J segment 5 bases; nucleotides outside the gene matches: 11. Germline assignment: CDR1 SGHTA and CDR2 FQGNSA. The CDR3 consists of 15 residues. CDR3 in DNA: TGTGCCAGCAGCCGAACCGCTACAGGGGGGAACGAGCAGTACTTC. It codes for CASSRTATGGNEQYF.

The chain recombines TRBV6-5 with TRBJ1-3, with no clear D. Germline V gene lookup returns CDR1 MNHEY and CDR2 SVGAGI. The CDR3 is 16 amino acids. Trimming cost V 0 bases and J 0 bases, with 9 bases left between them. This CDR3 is CASSYSRLSSGNTIYF. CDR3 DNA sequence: TGTGCCAGCAGTTACTCGAGACTAAGCTCTGGAAACACCATATATTTT.

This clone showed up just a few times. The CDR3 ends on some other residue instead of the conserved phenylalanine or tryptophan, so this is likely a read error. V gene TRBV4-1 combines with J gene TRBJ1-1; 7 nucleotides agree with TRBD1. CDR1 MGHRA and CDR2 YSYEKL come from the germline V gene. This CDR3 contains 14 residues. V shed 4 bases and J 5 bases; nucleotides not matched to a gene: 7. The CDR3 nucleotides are TGCGCCAGCAGCCTGACAGGGAGAAATACTGAAGCTTTCTCT. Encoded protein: CASSLTGRNTEAFS.

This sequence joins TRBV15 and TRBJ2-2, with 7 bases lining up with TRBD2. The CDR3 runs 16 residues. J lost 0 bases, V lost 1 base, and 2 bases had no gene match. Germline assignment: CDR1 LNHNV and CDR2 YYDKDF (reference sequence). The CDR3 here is CATSRGAGANTGELFF. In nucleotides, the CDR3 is TGTGCCACCAGCAGAGGGGCGGGGGCGAACACCGGGGAGCTGTTTTTT.

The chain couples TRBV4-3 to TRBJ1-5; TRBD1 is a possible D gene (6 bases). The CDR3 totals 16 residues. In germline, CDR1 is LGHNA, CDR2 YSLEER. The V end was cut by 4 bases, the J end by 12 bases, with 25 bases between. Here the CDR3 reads CASSLPRDTLFSFQHF. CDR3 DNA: TGCGCCAGCAGCCTCCCCCGGGACACCCTATTTTCATTCCAGCATTTT.

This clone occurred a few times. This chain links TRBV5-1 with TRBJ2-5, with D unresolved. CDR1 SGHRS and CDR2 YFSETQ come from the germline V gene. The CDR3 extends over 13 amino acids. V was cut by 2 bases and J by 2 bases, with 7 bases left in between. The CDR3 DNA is TGCGCCAGCAGCTTCCCTAGGCAAGAGACCCAGTACTTC. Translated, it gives CASSFPRQETQYF.

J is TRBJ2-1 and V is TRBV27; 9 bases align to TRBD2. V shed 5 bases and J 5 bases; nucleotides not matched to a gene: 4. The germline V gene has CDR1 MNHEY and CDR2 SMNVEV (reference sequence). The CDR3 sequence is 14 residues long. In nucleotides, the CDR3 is TGTGCCAGCAGTGAGCGGGGGGTAAACAATGAGCAGTTCTTC. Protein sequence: CASSERGVNNEQFF.

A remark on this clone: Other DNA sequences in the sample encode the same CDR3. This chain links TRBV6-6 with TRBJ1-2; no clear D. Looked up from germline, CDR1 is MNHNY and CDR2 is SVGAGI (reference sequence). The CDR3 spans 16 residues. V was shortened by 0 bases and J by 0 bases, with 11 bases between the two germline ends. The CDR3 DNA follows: TGTGCCAGCAGTTACTCGCCAGATCAAGCTAACTATGGCTACACCTTC. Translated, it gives CASSYSPDQANYGYTF.

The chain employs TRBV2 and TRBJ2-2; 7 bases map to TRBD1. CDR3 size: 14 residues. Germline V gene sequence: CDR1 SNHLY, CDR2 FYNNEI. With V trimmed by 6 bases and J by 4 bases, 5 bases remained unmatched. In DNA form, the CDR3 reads TGTGCCAGCAGGACAGGGTGGGGCACCGGGGAGCTGTTTTTT. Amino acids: CASRTGWGTGELFF.

The CDR3 reads CASKRNTEAFF. The CDR3, as DNA: TGTGCCAGCAAGAGGAACACTGAAGCTTTCTTT. The rearrangement uses TRBV28 and TRBJ1-1; D not certain. Trimming took 7 bases from V and 1 from J, leaving 4 bases between them. The CDR3 is 11 amino acids. From germline, CDR1 is MDHEN and CDR2 SYDVKM.

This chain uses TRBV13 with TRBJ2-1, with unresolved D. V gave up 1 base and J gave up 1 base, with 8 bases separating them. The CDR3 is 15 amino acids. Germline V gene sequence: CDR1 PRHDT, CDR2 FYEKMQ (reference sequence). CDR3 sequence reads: CASSLEQLSYNEQFF. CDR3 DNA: TGTGCCAGCAGCTTAGAACAGTTATCCTACAATGAGCAGTTCTTC.

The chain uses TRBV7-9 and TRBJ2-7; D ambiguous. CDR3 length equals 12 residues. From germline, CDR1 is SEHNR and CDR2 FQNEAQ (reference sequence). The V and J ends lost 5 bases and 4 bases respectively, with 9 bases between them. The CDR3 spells CASSPLEYEQYF. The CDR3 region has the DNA TGTGCCAGCAGCCCGTTAGAGTACGAGCAGTACTTC.

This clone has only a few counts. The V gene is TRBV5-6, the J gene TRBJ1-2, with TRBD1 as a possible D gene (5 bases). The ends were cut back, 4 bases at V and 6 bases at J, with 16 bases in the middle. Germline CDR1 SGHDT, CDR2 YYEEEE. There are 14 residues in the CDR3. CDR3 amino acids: CASSRDGSFDGYTF. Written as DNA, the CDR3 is TGTGCCAGCAGCCGGGACGGGAGCTTCGATGGCTACACCTTC.

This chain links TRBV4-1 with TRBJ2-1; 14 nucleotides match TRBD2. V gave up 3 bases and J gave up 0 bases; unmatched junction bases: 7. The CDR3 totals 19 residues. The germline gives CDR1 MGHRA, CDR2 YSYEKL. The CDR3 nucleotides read TGCGCCAGCAGCCATCCTGGGACTAGCGGGGGTAGCTCCTACAATGAGCAGTTCTTC. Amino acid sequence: CASSHPGTSGGSSYNEQFF.

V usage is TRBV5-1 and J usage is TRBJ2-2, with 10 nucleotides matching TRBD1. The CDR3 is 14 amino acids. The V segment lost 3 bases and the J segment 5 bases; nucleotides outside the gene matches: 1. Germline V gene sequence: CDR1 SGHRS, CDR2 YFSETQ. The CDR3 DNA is TGCGCCAGCAGCTCGGGACAGGGGACCGGGGAGCTGTTTTTT. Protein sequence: CASSSGQGTGELFF.